Included here is one TCR beta chain sequence, with context. This specimen comes from a study of patients and donors after allogeneic stem cell transplantation. TCRdb reprocessed the RT-PCR reads with MiXCR, giving one entry per CDR3 protein. The sample shows roughly 960,000 distinct CDR3 sequences, roughly 17% of them seen only once. The clonotype was recovered from a human donor who was either an allogeneic HSCT recipient or a stem cell or donor lymphocyte infusion donor (not recorded which). It is not recorded whose cells these are; they may come from a transplant donor. Sequenced sample: blood, either unsorted or a sorted T cell fraction (not recorded which).

DNA of the CDR3: TGCAGTGCTAGACAGGGTCCCACTGAAGCTTTCTTT. It codes for CSARQGPTEAFF. The chain recombines TRBV20-1 with TRBJ1-1; weak D call: TRBD1 (5 bases). Germline V gene sequence: CDR1 DFQATT, CDR2 SNEGSKA (reference sequence). V was trimmed by 2 bases and J by 4 bases, leaving 8 bases between them. The CDR3 is 12 amino acids.